The clone carrying this T cell receptor (beta chain) appeared a few times. Its antigen is not known. The germline V gene has CDR1 MDHEN and CDR2 SYDVKM. The CDR3 length is 16 residues. V gave up 1 base and J gave up 1 base, with 11 bases separating them. The data were obtained in a study of blood T cells in healthy people across ages. Broader study findings: Among T cells, TCR beta diversity per million cells dropped roughly linearly as age rose.

The use of a sample-barcoded 5' primer and a J-beta primer mix characterized a second PCR of 7 to 11 cycles. At least 2.5 million CDR3-containing paired-end reads were obtained per sample. TCRdb recomputed calls from the 5' RACE reads with MiXCR, one row per CDR3 protein. This table holds 890,000 or so distinct CDR3 sequences, roughly 60% found once. Sequenced input: blood. The receptor was derived from a man aged 25 to 40 in good health. J is TRBJ2-1 and V is TRBV28; D may be TRBD1 (6 bases). The CDR3 region has the DNA TGTGCCAGCAGTTTATCGGGGACATATTCCTACAATGAGCAGTTCTTC. It specifies CASSLSGTYSYNEQFF.